This T cell receptor beta chain was captured by sequencing in a study of T cells in Graves' hyperthyroidism and ophthalmopathy. Germline CDR1 SGHRS, CDR2 YFSETQ. V dropped 0 bases and J dropped 3 bases, with 10 bases sitting between them. This CDR3 spans 14 amino acids. RNA transcripts served as the template for amplifying TCR beta CDR3 regions. In the first-round RT-PCR of the TCR CDR3, the HTBI primer set was used. TCRdb passed the multiplex PCR reads through MiXCR, listing each CDR3 protein once. The repertoire has approximately 610,000 distinct CDR3 sequences, roughly 14% of them found once; the top ten carry around 4.5%.

The chain carries TRBV5-1 and TRBJ2-7; unclear D gene. The clonotype comes from a middle-aged woman with Graves' ophthalmopathy. The sequenced material came from blood. The CDR3 nucleotides are TGCGCCAGCAGCTTGGAACCTGAATTCTACGAGCAGTACTTC. It yields the protein CASSLEPEFYEQYF.